These T cell receptor beta chains were read from a single sample in a study of cytomegalovirus exposure and HLA in healthy donors. Data came from immunoSEQ multiplex PCR; TCRdb stores just in-frame clones and leaves some out. The sample yields about 160,000 clones, more than 70% seen once. Sequencing was carried out using PBMCs. The receptors were gathered from a man aged 25 to 40 in good health and CMV-seropositive. Both conserved end residues are part of each CDR3. The order of the fields is CDR3 protein, CDR3 DNA, J gene, V gene, clone size, D gene. A D gene is named only where the DNA matches it firmly. Size values are once, few and many counts, or a class for expanded clones, and some rows have none.

CDR3 protein: CASSTTGNTEAFF; CDR3 DNA: TGTGCCAGCAGCACCACAGGGAACACTGAAGCTTTCTTT; J gene: TRBJ1-1; V gene: TRBV9; clone size: -; D gene: -
CDR3 protein: CASSPGTGDKWNTEAFF; CDR3 DNA: TGTGCCAGCAGCCCGGGGACAGGAGATAAGTGGAACACTGAAGCTTTCTTT; J gene: TRBJ1-1; V gene: TRBV5-4; clone size: -; D gene: TRBD1
CDR3 protein: CASRRTGGNYGYTF; CDR3 DNA: TGTGCCAGCAGGAGGACAGGGGGTAACTATGGCTACACCTTC; J gene: TRBJ1-2; V gene: TRBV28; clone size: -; D gene: TRBD1
CDR3 protein: CASSLERRPGNQPQHF; CDR3 DNA: TGTGCCAGCAGCTTAGAGCGCAGACCAGGCAATCAGCCCCAGCATTTT; J gene: TRBJ1-5; V gene: TRBV7-8; clone size: -; D gene: -
CDR3 protein: CASSYASQTNEKLFF; CDR3 DNA: TGTGCCAGCAGTTACGCCTCACAGACTAATGAAAAACTGTTTTTT; J gene: TRBJ1-4; V gene: TRBV6-5; clone size: -; D gene: -
CDR3 protein: CASSVDIRGLADNEQFF; CDR3 DNA: TGTGCCAGCAGCGTAGACATTAGGGGACTAGCTGACAATGAGCAGTTCTTC; J gene: TRBJ2-1; V gene: TRBV9; clone size: once; D gene: TRBD2
CDR3 protein: CASSTPVAGLGNIQYF; CDR3 DNA: TGTGCCAGCAGTACCCCCGTGGCGGGGTTGGGAAACATTCAGTACTTC; J gene: TRBJ2-4; V gene: TRBV28; clone size: -; D gene: -
CDR3 protein: CASSSTGTRSTDTQYF; CDR3 DNA: TGTGCCAGCAGCTCAACCGGGACTAGGAGCACAGATACGCAGTATTTT; J gene: TRBJ2-3; V gene: TRBV11-3; clone size: -; D gene: TRBD2
CDR3 protein: CASSLDRGQPQHF; CDR3 DNA: TGTGCCAGCAGCTTGGACAGGGGGCAGCCCCAGCATTTT; J gene: TRBJ1-5; V gene: TRBV5-6; clone size: -; D gene: TRBD1
CDR3 protein: CASSAQGVQQETQYF; CDR3 DNA: TGTGCCAGCAGTGCCCAGGGGGTCCAACAAGAGACCCAGTACTTC; J gene: TRBJ2-5; V gene: TRBV2; clone size: -; D gene: TRBD1
CDR3 protein: CASSPRRWAGNTEAFF; CDR3 DNA: TGTGCCAGCAGCCCCCGCAGGTGGGCAGGAAATACTGAAGCTTTCTTT; J gene: TRBJ1-1; V gene: TRBV7-2; clone size: -; D gene: -
CDR3 protein: CASSGRDTIYGYTF; CDR3 DNA: TGTGCCAGCAGCGGCCGGGACACTATCTATGGCTACACCTTC; J gene: TRBJ1-2; V gene: TRBV9; clone size: -; D gene: -
CDR3 protein: CASRSPGDRFYF; CDR3 DNA: TGTGCCAGCAGATCTCCGGGGGACAGATTCTACTTC; J gene: TRBJ2-7; V gene: TRBV14; clone size: -; D gene: -
CDR3 protein: CASSDGGRGEKLFF; CDR3 DNA: TGTGCCAGCTCAGACGGGGGGCGCGGTGAAAAACTGTTTTTT; J gene: TRBJ1-4; V gene: TRBV18; clone size: -; D gene: -
CDR3 protein: CASSLDLTGLSRSEAFF; CDR3 DNA: TGTGCCAGCAGCTTAGATCTGACAGGCCTTAGTAGGAGTGAAGCTTTCTTT; J gene: TRBJ1-1; V gene: TRBV7-2; clone size: -; D gene: -
CDR3 protein: CASSYVSGAGANVLTF; CDR3 DNA: TGTGCCAGCAGTTACGTATCAGGGGCCGGGGCCAACGTCCTGACTTTC; J gene: TRBJ2-6; V gene: TRBV6-5; clone size: -; D gene: -
CDR3 protein: CASRGLAGERTYEQYF; CDR3 DNA: TGTGCCAGCAGGGGACTAGCGGGAGAGAGGACCTACGAGCAGTACTTC; J gene: TRBJ2-7; V gene: TRBV27; clone size: -; D gene: TRBD2
CDR3 protein: CASSDPGGGNQETQYF; CDR3 DNA: TGTGCCAGCAGCGACCCCGGGGGAGGGAACCAAGAGACCCAGTACTTC; J gene: TRBJ2-5; V gene: TRBV9; clone size: -; D gene: TRBD2
CDR3 protein: CASSPQGIEQFF; CDR3 DNA: TGTGCCAGCAGCCCCCAGGGGATTGAGCAGTTCTTC; J gene: TRBJ2-1; V gene: TRBV7-3; clone size: -; D gene: -
CDR3 protein: CASSVAGTDYYGYTF; CDR3 DNA: TGTGCCAGCAGCGTAGCAGGGACAGACTATTATGGCTACACCTTC; J gene: TRBJ1-2; V gene: TRBV9; clone size: -; D gene: TRBD1
CDR3 protein: CASSGTGTDTQYF; CDR3 DNA: TGCGCCAGCAGCGGGACAGGCACAGATACGCAGTATTTT; J gene: TRBJ2-3; V gene: TRBV5-1; clone size: -; D gene: TRBD1
CDR3 protein: CASSPGTGGVEEQYF; CDR3 DNA: TGCGCCAGCAGTCCCGGGACAGGGGGCGTGGAAGAGCAGTACTTC; J gene: TRBJ2-7; V gene: TRBV5-1; clone size: -; D gene: TRBD1
CDR3 protein: CASRGQGISHEQYF; CDR3 DNA: TGTGCCAGCAGAGGACAGGGTATTTCCCACGAGCAGTACTTC; J gene: TRBJ2-7; V gene: TRBV28; clone size: -; D gene: TRBD1
CDR3 protein: CASSPTEGSSYNEQFF; CDR3 DNA: TGTGCCAGCTCGCCGACGGAGGGGAGCTCCTACAATGAGCAGTTCTTC; J gene: TRBJ2-1; V gene: TRBV18; clone size: -; D gene: -
CDR3 protein: CASSEPGQGPYEQYF; CDR3 DNA: TGTGCCAGCAGTGAGCCCGGACAGGGTCCCTACGAGCAGTACTTC; J gene: TRBJ2-7; V gene: TRBV6-1; clone size: once; D gene: TRBD1
CDR3 protein: CASSLFRSTDTQYF; CDR3 DNA: TGTGCCAGCAGCTTATTCAGAAGCACAGATACGCAGTATTTT; J gene: TRBJ2-3; V gene: TRBV7-8; clone size: -; D gene: -
CDR3 protein: CASSVEPSGRAYEQYF; CDR3 DNA: TGTGCCAGCAGCGTAGAGCCTAGCGGGAGGGCGTACGAGCAGTACTTC; J gene: TRBJ2-7; V gene: TRBV9; clone size: -; D gene: TRBD2
CDR3 protein: CASSRGQSQETQYF; CDR3 DNA: TGTGCCAGCAGCCGTGGACAGTCCCAAGAGACCCAGTACTTC; J gene: TRBJ2-5; V gene: TRBV7-9; clone size: few; D gene: -
CDR3 protein: CASSRDGQGQEKLFF; CDR3 DNA: TGCGCCAGCAGCCGAGACGGACAGGGACAGGAAAAACTGTTTTTT; J gene: TRBJ1-4; V gene: TRBV5-1; clone size: -; D gene: TRBD1
CDR3 protein: CASRTLAKNTEAFF; CDR3 DNA: TGTGCCAGTAGGACACTCGCCAAGAACACTGAAGCTTTCTTT; J gene: TRBJ1-1; V gene: TRBV19; clone size: -; D gene: -
CDR3 protein: CASSDRTGTGELFF; CDR3 DNA: TGTGCCAGCAGTGACAGGACTGGCACCGGGGAGCTGTTTTTT; J gene: TRBJ2-2; V gene: TRBV2; clone size: -; D gene: -
CDR3 protein: CASSPAEFAAQETQYF; CDR3 DNA: TGCGCCAGCAGCCCCGCCGAGTTTGCGGCCCAAGAGACCCAGTACTTC; J gene: TRBJ2-5; V gene: TRBV5-1; clone size: -; D gene: -
CDR3 protein: CASSLIQGNNEQFF; CDR3 DNA: TGTGCCAGCAGCTTAATTCAGGGGAACAATGAGCAGTTCTTC; J gene: TRBJ2-1; V gene: TRBV7-3; clone size: -; D gene: -
CDR3 protein: CASIVPPLGTDTQYF; CDR3 DNA: TGTGCCAGCATAGTCCCGCCCCTTGGCACAGATACGCAGTATTTT; J gene: TRBJ2-3; V gene: TRBV28; clone size: -; D gene: -
CDR3 protein: CASSVGQQTPPGANVLTF; CDR3 DNA: TGCGCCAGCAGCGTGGGACAGCAGACTCCCCCTGGGGCCAACGTCCTGACTTTC; J gene: TRBJ2-6; V gene: TRBV5-1; clone size: -; D gene: TRBD1
CDR3 protein: CASSLPLSSYEQYF; CDR3 DNA: TGCGCCAGCAGCCTCCCCCTGAGCTCCTACGAGCAGTACTTC; J gene: TRBJ2-7; V gene: TRBV4-1; clone size: -; D gene: -
CDR3 protein: CASSLAGLSSYEQYF; CDR3 DNA: TGTGCCAGCAGCTTAGCGGGGCTAAGCTCCTACGAGCAGTACTTC; J gene: TRBJ2-7; V gene: TRBV7-2; clone size: -; D gene: -
CDR3 protein: CSGDRGDTGELFF; CDR3 DNA: TGCAGCGGGGACAGGGGAGACACCGGGGAGCTGTTTTTT; J gene: TRBJ2-2; V gene: TRBV29-1; clone size: -; D gene: TRBD1
CDR3 protein: CSVESPGMGSGYTF; CDR3 DNA: TGCAGCGTTGAATCCCCGGGGATGGGAAGTGGCTACACCTTC; J gene: TRBJ1-2; V gene: TRBV29-1; clone size: -; D gene: -
CDR3 protein: CASSQDNSYYRYEQYF; CDR3 DNA: TGCGCCAGCAGCCAAGATAATTCCTACTACCGCTACGAGCAGTACTTC; J gene: TRBJ2-7; V gene: TRBV4-1; clone size: -; D gene: -
CDR3 protein: CSVRARAQRETQYF; CDR3 DNA: TGCAGCGTGAGGGCGAGGGCCCAGAGGGAGACCCAGTACTTC; J gene: TRBJ2-5; V gene: TRBV29-1; clone size: -; D gene: -
CDR3 protein: CASSLAAGTSGRETQYF; CDR3 DNA: TGTGCTAGCAGCTTAGCCGCGGGGACTAGCGGACGAGAGACCCAGTACTTC; J gene: TRBJ2-5; V gene: TRBV7-7; clone size: -; D gene: TRBD2
CDR3 protein: CASSDRDLYYEQYF; CDR3 DNA: TGTGCCAGCTCGGACAGAGACCTCTACTACGAGCAGTACTTC; J gene: TRBJ2-7; V gene: TRBV18; clone size: -; D gene: -
CDR3 protein: CASSLGTSGDTGELFF; CDR3 DNA: TGTGCCAGCAGCTTAGGAACTAGCGGGGACACCGGGGAGCTGTTTTTT; J gene: TRBJ2-2; V gene: TRBV7-9; clone size: -; D gene: TRBD2
CDR3 protein: CASSLGRDGTGELFF; CDR3 DNA: TGTGCCAGCAGCTTAGGGCGGGATGGCACCGGGGAGCTGTTTTTT; J gene: TRBJ2-2; V gene: TRBV7-8; clone size: -; D gene: -
CDR3 protein: CASTSQGARGGYTF; CDR3 DNA: TGTGCCAGCACATCACAGGGGGCGAGGGGTGGCTACACCTTC; J gene: TRBJ1-2; V gene: TRBV27; clone size: -; D gene: TRBD1
CDR3 protein: CASSQGAGDTDTQYF; CDR3 DNA: TGTGCCAGCAGCCAGGGGGCGGGGGACACAGATACGCAGTATTTT; J gene: TRBJ2-3; V gene: TRBV7-2; clone size: -; D gene: -
CDR3 protein: CASSSGQANQPQHF; CDR3 DNA: TGTGCCAGCAGTTCCGGACAGGCCAATCAGCCCCAGCATTTT; J gene: TRBJ1-5; V gene: TRBV28; clone size: few; D gene: TRBD1
CDR3 protein: CSVGDSVVGETQYF; CDR3 DNA: TGCAGCGTTGGCGACAGTGTGGTTGGAGAGACCCAGTACTTC; J gene: TRBJ2-5; V gene: TRBV29-1; clone size: -; D gene: -
CDR3 protein: CAWSVGLARGF; CDR3 DNA: TGTGCCTGGTCGGTTGGGCTAGCTCGAGGCTTC; J gene: TRBJ2-7; V gene: TRBV30; clone size: -; D gene: -
CDR3 protein: CASSSPWTGVNEQFF; CDR3 DNA: TGTGCCAGCAGTTCTCCATGGACAGGGGTCAATGAGCAGTTCTTC; J gene: TRBJ2-1; V gene: TRBV28; clone size: once; D gene: TRBD1
CDR3 protein: CASSLGTGNPLNTEAFF; CDR3 DNA: TGCGCCAGCAGCCTCGGGACAGGGAACCCTCTGAACACTGAAGCTTTCTTT; J gene: TRBJ1-1; V gene: TRBV5-1; clone size: -; D gene: TRBD1